A single sample gave rise to the 14 T cell receptor beta chains below, sequenced in a study of cytomegalovirus exposure and HLA in healthy donors. Primers included in the PCR were 60 Vbeta and 13 Jbeta primers. TCRdb's copy holds only in-frame clones and misses some; the assay was immunoSEQ multiplex PCR. Recorded here are over 100,000 clones; the top ten clones represent about 1.8%. Sequencing was done on a sample of PBMCs. The receptors stem from a young man in good health and CMV-seronegative.

The chain combines TRBV11-2 with TRBJ2-7, with D perhaps matching TRBD1 (6 bases). There are 16 residues in the CDR3. Trimming removed 2 bases from V and 1 base from J, with 15 bases in between. The germline gives CDR1 SGHAT, CDR2 FQNNGV. The CDR3 coding sequence is TGTGCCAGCAGCTTAAATCAGGGGCACGGGTCCTACGAGCAGTACTTC. This sequence encodes CASSLNQGHGSYEQYF.

The rearrangement links TRBV7-9 to TRBJ2-3; maybe TRBD2 (5 bases). The V gene's germline CDR1 is SEHNR and CDR2 FQNEAQ (reference sequence). V gave up 5 bases and J gave up 4 bases, with 13 bases separating them. The CDR3 consists of 14 residues. As DNA, the CDR3 is TGTGCCAGCAGCAGAATGGGAGCGCCAGATACGCAGTATTTT. As protein: CASSRMGAPDTQYF.

V usage is TRBV27 and J usage is TRBJ2-3; TRBD1 is a possible D gene (6 bases). Trimming left V 3 bases short and J 3 bases short, with 10 bases between. Germline assignment: CDR1 MNHEY and CDR2 SMNVEV (reference sequence). CDR3 length: 14 residues. The CDR3 here is CASSFNRVTDTQYF. CDR3 bases: TGTGCCAGCAGTTTCAACAGGGTTACAGATACGCAGTATTTT.

The chain joins TRBV6-7 to TRBJ1-2; tentatively, D is TRBD1 (5 bases). TRBV6-7 is identified as an open reading frame with a role that is uncertain. This CDR3 contains 16 residues. The V end lost 2 bases, the J end lost 3 bases, and 16 bases lay between the germline ends. The CDR3 nucleotides read TGTGCCAGCAGTTACCTGTCCAGGGCCAGCCACTATGGCTACACCTTC. It codes for CASSYLSRASHYGYTF.

This chain uses TRBV28 with TRBJ1-2; D may be TRBD1 (6 bases). This CDR3 contains 13 residues. From germline, CDR1 is MDHEN and CDR2 SYDVKM. The ends were cut back, 3 bases at V and 4 bases at J, with 9 bases in the middle. The CDR3 reads CASSFGGLYGYTF. CDR3 sequence (DNA): TGTGCCAGCAGTTTCGGGGGGCTCTATGGCTACACCTTC.

The chain employs TRBV6-6 and TRBJ1-6, with TRBD1 matching 7 bases. Germline assignment: CDR1 MNHNY and CDR2 SVGAGI (reference sequence). Trimming at V came to 5 bases and at J to 10 bases, leaving 11 bases not matched to a gene. The CDR3 contains 15 residues. The CDR3 sequence is CASSLDRAGLSPLHF. The CDR3 region has the DNA TGTGCCAGCAGTCTTGACAGGGCCGGGTTATCACCCCTCCACTTT.

The chain carries TRBV5-1 and TRBJ2-2, with D possibly being TRBD1 (5 bases). CDR1 is SGHRS and CDR2 is YFSETQ in the germline V gene. V lost 4 bases and J 4 bases, leaving 17 bases between the germline ends. The CDR3 totals 16 residues. CDR3 nucleotide sequence: TGCGCCAGCAGCCCCCTCCCTAAGACAGTCACCGGGGAGCTGTTTTTT. This translates into CASSPLPKTVTGELFF.

The chain links TRBV19 to TRBJ1-2; 7 nucleotides match TRBD1. The CDR3 is 15 amino acids. V lost 5 bases, J lost 0 bases, and 6 bases stayed unmatched. The germline V gene encodes CDR1 LNHDA and CDR2 SQIVND (reference sequence). In DNA, the CDR3 is TGTGCCAGTAGTCTCTGGGACAGTTCTAACTATGGCTACACCTTC. Its protein is CASSLWDSSNYGYTF. Variable domain in full (rest from reference TRBV19 and TRBJ1-2): DGGITQSPKYLFRKEGQNVTLSCEQNLNHDAMYWYRQDPGQGLRLIYYSQIVNDFQKGDIAEGYSVSREKKESFPLTVTSAQKNPTAFYLCASSLWDSSNYGYTFGSGTRLTVV.

This chain links TRBV30 with TRBJ2-3, with 9 bases matching TRBD2. Unmatched junction bases numbered 8, after V lost 3 bases and J lost 4 bases. Germline CDR1 and CDR2: GTSNPN and SVGIG (reference sequence). This CDR3 has 15 amino acids. CDR3 residues: CAWSSAGGRSDTQYF. CDR3 sequence (DNA): TGTGCCTGGAGCAGTGCGGGGGGGCGCTCAGATACGCAGTATTTT.

The chain is built from TRBV5-1 and TRBJ1-2, with TRBD1 as a possible D gene (5 bases). V was trimmed by 3 bases and J by 6 bases, leaving 18 bases between them. The CDR3 totals 15 residues. Germline loops: CDR1 SGHRS, CDR2 YFSETQ. The CDR3 spells CASSSTVQAGNGYTF. The CDR3 DNA is TGCGCCAGCAGCTCGACAGTGCAGGCAGGCAATGGCTACACCTTC.

The chain employs TRBV5-1 and TRBJ1-6; 11 nucleotides line up with TRBD1. From germline, CDR1 is SGHRS and CDR2 YFSETQ. The CDR3 extends over 16 amino acids. Trimming cost V 3 bases and J 11 bases; bases outside gene matches: 10. The CDR3 bases are TGCGCCAGCAGCTCGGAGGGTGGGACAGGGGGGACACCCCTCCACTTT. Amino acids: CASSSEGGTGGTPLHF.

V usage is TRBV27 and J usage is TRBJ1-4; the D is unclear. With 8 bases removed from V and 10 bases from J, the gap between germline ends came to 14 bases. This CDR3 contains 12 residues. The germline CDR1 and CDR2 sequences are MNHEY and SMNVEV (reference sequence). The CDR3, as DNA: TGTGCCAGCGGCGAGGGCGGGAGAAAACTGTTTTTT. It codes for CASGEGGRKLFF.

The V gene is TRBV19, the J gene TRBJ1-1; no definite D call. From germline, CDR1 is LNHDA and CDR2 SQIVND (reference sequence). The CDR3 runs 12 residues. Trimming removed 6 bases from V and 8 bases from J, with 13 bases in between. CDR3 loop: CASSLLGGEAFF. The CDR3 DNA sequence: TGTGCCAGTAGCCTCTTGGGAGGCGAAGCTTTCTTT.

The chain uses TRBV2 and TRBJ2-3, with 9 bases matching TRBD2. The CDR3 has 19 residues. The ends lost 3 bases at V and 0 bases at J; junction bases unmatched: 13. Germline CDR1 SNHLY, CDR2 FYNNEI. The CDR3 DNA follows: TGTGCCAGCAGTGACGGCGGGGGGGAGATTATCTCTAGCACAGATACGCAGTATTTT. It codes for CASSDGGGEIISSTDTQYF. Full variable domain (missing parts from reference TRBV2 and TRBJ2-3): EPEVTQTPSHQVTQMGQEVILRCVPISNHLYFYWYRQILGQKVEFLVSFYNNEISEKSEIFDDQFSVERPDGSNFTLKIRSTKLEDSAMYFCASSDGGGEIISSTDTQYFGPGTRLTVL.